This T cell receptor beta chain originates from a study of CD8 T cells in Susac syndrome. Trimming at V came to 6 bases and at J to 0 bases, leaving 5 bases not matched to a gene. The CDR3 length is 16 residues. Germline CDR1 MNHNS, CDR2 SASEGT. RNA in amounts of about 0.45 to 1 ug was reverse transcribed with random hexamers. With immunoSEQ multiplex PCR, TCR beta CDR3 was amplified across 54 Vbeta and 13 Jbeta. TCRdb reanalysed the immunoSEQ multiplex PCR reads using MiXCR and keeps one entry per CDR3 protein. The sample has about 180,000 distinct CDR3 sequences, 85% to 95% seen once. The specimen sequenced was CD4+ T cells from PBMCs. The clonotype originates from a human donor with Susac syndrome. This chain joins TRBV6-1 and TRBJ2-3; TRBD2 matches at 11 bases. In DNA form, the CDR3 reads TGTGCCAGCAGGTCGACTAGCGGGGCTAGCACAGATACGCAGTATTTT. Translation: CASRSTSGASTDTQYF.